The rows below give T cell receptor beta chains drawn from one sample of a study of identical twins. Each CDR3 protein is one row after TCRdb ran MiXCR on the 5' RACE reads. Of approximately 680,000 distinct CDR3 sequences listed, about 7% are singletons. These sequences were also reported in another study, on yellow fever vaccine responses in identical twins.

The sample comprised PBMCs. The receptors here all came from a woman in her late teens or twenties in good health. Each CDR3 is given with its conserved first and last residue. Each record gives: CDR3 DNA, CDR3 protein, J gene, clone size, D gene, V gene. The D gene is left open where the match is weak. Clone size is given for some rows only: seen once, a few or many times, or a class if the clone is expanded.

TGCAGTGCTAGCCCCCTAGCGAGCGGGCTCTACAATGAGCAGTTCTTC CSASPLASGLYNEQFF TRBJ2-1 many NA TRBV20-1
TGTGCCAGCAGTACAGACGGGGGATCCTACAATGAGCAGTTCTTC CASSTDGGSYNEQFF TRBJ2-1 many NA TRBV2
TGTGCCAGTAGTAAGGCTAGCGGGGCGAATGAGCAGTTCTTC CASSKASGANEQFF TRBJ2-1 NA TRBD2 TRBV19
TGTGCCAGCAGTCGACAGGGGACGAACAATGAGCAGTTCTTC CASSRQGTNNEQFF TRBJ2-1 few TRBD1 TRBV28
TGCAGCGTTGAAGCTCGCTTACATCAAGAGACCCAGTACTTC CSVEARLHQETQYF TRBJ2-5 NA NA TRBV29-1
TGTGCCAGCAGTTTAGCCCAGGGACTCGCCTACGAGCAGTACTTC CASSLAQGLAYEQYF TRBJ2-7 many NA TRBV12-3/TRBV12-4
TGCGCCAGCAGGGACGGTACTGAAGCTTTCTTT CASRDGTEAFF TRBJ1-1 many NA TRBV10-1
TGTGCCAGCAGTTACTCTGGCGGGGCCACAGATACGCAGTATTTT CASSYSGGATDTQYF TRBJ2-3 many NA TRBV6-5
TGTGCCAGCTCACCAAGTCCAGCTAGCTCTGGGGCCAACGTCCTGACTTTC CASSPSPASSGANVLTF TRBJ2-6 NA NA TRBV18
TGTGCCAGCAGTTCCCAGGGCGGGGGGCGGACAGATACGCAGTATTTT CASSSQGGGRTDTQYF TRBJ2-3 many TRBD2 TRBV12-3/TRBV12-4
TGTGCCAGCAGCTTAAGGTTGGGGGGGCCGAACAATGAGCAGTTCTTC CASSLRLGGPNNEQFF TRBJ2-1 few NA TRBV7-2
TGTGCCAGCAGTGCGGGGGGCACAGATACGCAGTATTTT CASSAGGTDTQYF TRBJ2-3 many NA TRBV2
TGTGCCAGCAGTTACCAGACAGGCGAACTTTCTAGATATGGCTACACCTTC CASSYQTGELSRYGYTF TRBJ1-2 many NA TRBV6-5
TGCGCCAGCAGCCAACGAGATTCGGGGCAGTATTTT CASSQRDSGQYF TRBJ2-3 few NA TRBV5-1
TGTGCCAGCAGCGGACCGGGACTAGCGGTGTACAATGAGCAGTTCTTC CASSGPGLAVYNEQFF TRBJ2-1 few TRBD2 TRBV7-9
TGTGCCACCAGGCCGGTCGGGACAGCGACAGATACGCAGTATTTT CATRPVGTATDTQYF TRBJ2-3 few TRBD1 TRBV15
TGTGCCTGCAGTGCACCGGGGGGTCTCAGAACCTTGAACACCGGGGAGCTGTTTTTT CACSAPGGLRTLNTGELFF TRBJ2-2 NA TRBD2 TRBV12-3/TRBV12-4
TGCAGTGCTAGAGAAAGGCTGGTGGTCGAGACCCAGTACTTC CSARERLVVETQYF TRBJ2-5 many NA TRBV20-1
TGCAGTGCTGCACTAGCGGGATCCTACGAGCAGTACTTC CSAALAGSYEQYF TRBJ2-7 few TRBD2 TRBV20-1
TGTGCCAGCAGTTACGAGGCGGAAATAGGTGAAAAACTGTTTTTT CASSYEAEIGEKLFF TRBJ1-4 NA NA TRBV6-5
TGTGCCAGCAGTTGGACTAGCGGGAGTCTTGATACGCAGTATTTT CASSWTSGSLDTQYF TRBJ2-3 NA TRBD2 TRBV28
TGCGCCAGCAGCTTGGCCGGGACTAGCGGGACGACAGATACGCAGTATTTT CASSLAGTSGTTDTQYF TRBJ2-3 many TRBD2 TRBV5-1
TGTGCCAGCAGTGGGGGGGAAGGCTCTGGCTACACCTTC CASSGGEGSGYTF TRBJ1-2 many NA TRBV2
TGTGCCAGCAGTTTTAACCCGTGGCGGGAGAGGGAAGAGACCCAGTACTTC CASSFNPWREREETQYF TRBJ2-5 NA TRBD2 TRBV12-3/TRBV12-4
TGCGCCAGCAGCTTGGACGGCCAGGGAGTCGGCTCCTATAATTCACCCCTCCACTTT CASSLDGQGVGSYNSPLHF TRBJ1-6 many NA TRBV5-1
TGTGCCACCAGTGAAGGGTTAAATGAGCAGTTCTTC CATSEGLNEQFF TRBJ2-1 many NA TRBV24-1
TGTGCCAACACTTCAGGGTTCACTGAAGCTTTCTTT CANTSGFTEAFF TRBJ1-1 few NA TRBV27
TGTGCCAGCAGTTACTCGACGGGTCTAGTAGATACGCAGTATTTT CASSYSTGLVDTQYF TRBJ2-3 many NA TRBV6-5
TGTGCTAGTGGTTTGGTACAAGGGGGGATCACCGGGGAGCTGTTTTTT CASGLVQGGITGELFF TRBJ2-2 once NA TRBV12-5
TGTGCCAGCAGCTTAGCGGGAGGTGTAGGGGTTGAGCAGTTCTTC CASSLAGGVGVEQFF TRBJ2-1 NA NA TRBV7-2
TGTGCCAGCAGTTTAGCGGGGGCCTCTGAAGCTTTCTTT CASSLAGASEAFF TRBJ1-1 few NA TRBV12-3/TRBV12-4
TGCAGTGCTAGAGACTTGGGACTAGGAAGTTCGGACATTCAGTACTTC CSARDLGLGSSDIQYF TRBJ2-4 NA TRBD2 TRBV20-1
TGTGCCAGCAGTCGGGACAGGGGACATTCACCCCTCCACTTT CASSRDRGHSPLHF TRBJ1-6 many TRBD1 TRBV12-3/TRBV12-4
TGCAGTGCTAGAGGGCGGGGGAACACTGAAGCTTTCTTT CSARGRGNTEAFF TRBJ1-1 many NA TRBV20-1
TGCAGTGAAACGACCGCTTCCCCGACCCAGTACTTC CSETTASPTQYF TRBJ2-5 few NA TRBV20-1
TGTGCCAGCAGCCCCAAAATGGGGGAAGAGTCCTACGAGCAGTACTTC CASSPKMGEESYEQYF TRBJ2-7 few NA TRBV3-1
TGTGCCAGCAGAGGGACAGGGCTAGGGGAGCAGTACTTC CASRGTGLGEQYF TRBJ2-7 many TRBD1 TRBV12-3/TRBV12-4
TGTGCCACCAGTGGATCGGGACAGGCCCCAATCTATGGCTACACCTTC CATSGSGQAPIYGYTF TRBJ1-2 few TRBD1 TRBV24-1
TGTGCCAGCAGTTTAGCGTCGACAGGGCATACTTTCTTT CASSLASTGHTFF TRBJ1-1 many TRBD1 TRBV12-3/TRBV12-4
TGTGCCAGCAGCTCCGACGGCGGTACAGGGAGGAACAATCAGCCCCAGCATTTT CASSSDGGTGRNNQPQHF TRBJ1-5 few NA TRBV11-2
TGCAGTGCAACCGCCGCCACTAGCGGGAGAAACGAGCAGTACTTC CSATAATSGRNEQYF TRBJ2-7 NA TRBD2 TRBV20-1
TGTGCCAGCAGTGAATTGAGTTCCACAGATACGCAGTATTTT CASSELSSTDTQYF TRBJ2-3 many NA TRBV25-1
TGCGCCAGCAGTGAAGGGACAGTACAAGAGACCCAGTACTTC CASSEGTVQETQYF TRBJ2-5 many TRBD1 TRBV10-1
TGTGCCAGGGGGACAGGCAGCCCGAGGTACAATGAGCAGTTCTTC CARGTGSPRYNEQFF TRBJ2-1 few TRBD1 TRBV2
TGTGCCACCAGCGGGCAGAGTAATGAAAAACTGTTTTTT CATSGQSNEKLFF TRBJ1-4 few NA TRBV15
TGCAGTGCTACCCGAACCACAGGGGGACTAAGCAATGAGCAGTTCTTC CSATRTTGGLSNEQFF TRBJ2-1 NA NA TRBV20-1